One sample yielded the 10 T cell receptor beta chains listed below, sequenced in a study of Ad26.COV2.S vaccination and SARS-CoV-2 variants. Stated treatment: around 19 received Ad26.COV2.S at low or high dose, single or two shots; about 5 received placebo; per-sample allocation not given. It was on day 63 after the first vaccine or placebo injection that samples were taken. The protocol was immunoSEQ multiplex PCR, while the TCRdb copy is restricted to in-frame clones and leaves out a portion. Of hundreds of thousands of clones in the sample, roughly 89% were seen once. This specimen consisted of peripheral blood, obtained in a trial of Ad26.COV2.S vaccine versus placebo. The source of these receptors is a person between 18 and 59 years old who received the Ad26.COV2.S COVID-19 vaccine or a placebo.

The V call is TRBV24-1, the J call TRBJ1-2; D ambiguous. The CDR3 has 12 amino acids. V was pared by 5 bases and J by 6 bases, with 9 bases between. Germline V CDR1 and CDR2: KGHDR, SFDVKD. CDR3 sequence reads: CATSAGLDGYTF. DNA for the CDR3: TGTGCCACCAGTGCGGGATTGGATGGCTACACCTTC.

V and J are TRBV19 and TRBJ2-2, with D hard to call. The CDR3 totals 15 residues. Trimming pared 2 bases from V and 6 bases from J, leaving 13 bases between. In germline, CDR1 is LNHDA, CDR2 SQIVND (reference sequence). This CDR3 is CASSIRQVIAGELFF. CDR3 DNA sequence: TGTGCCAGTAGTATACGTCAGGTGATTGCCGGGGAGCTGTTTTTT. Complete variable domain (other parts from reference TRBV19 and TRBJ2-2): DGGITQSPKYLFRKEGQNVTLSCEQNLNHDAMYWYRQDPGQGLRLIYYSQIVNDFQKGDIAEGYSVSREKKESFPLTVTSAQKNPTAFYLCASSIRQVIAGELFFGEGSRLTVL.

V usage is TRBV11-3 and J usage is TRBJ2-7, with TRBD2 matching 10 bases. V shed 2 bases and J 2 bases; nucleotides not matched to a gene: 15. Germline V lookup: CDR1 SGHNT, CDR2 YENEEA. The CDR3 sequence is 19 residues long. The CDR3 spells CASSLLDRAPLAGPYEQYV. For the CDR3, the DNA is TGTGCCAGCAGCTTATTGGACAGGGCCCCACTAGCGGGACCCTACGAGCAGTACGTC.

This sequence joins TRBV13 and TRBJ2-3; D is unclear. Germline loops: CDR1 PRHDT, CDR2 FYEKMQ (reference sequence). V lost 3 bases and J lost 2, with 0 bases in between. The CDR3 consists of 11 residues. DNA of the CDR3: TGTGCCAGCAGCTTCACAGATACGCAGTATTTT. Translated, it gives CASSFTDTQYF.

The V and J genes are TRBV7-9 and TRBJ1-1, with no clear D. From germline, CDR1 is SEHNR and CDR2 FQNEAQ (reference sequence). The V end lost 7 bases, the J end lost 1 base, and 13 bases lay between the germline ends. The CDR3 contains 14 residues. The CDR3 bases are TGTGCCAGCACCGCCCGACGGGAGAACACTGAAGCTTTCTTT. Translation: CASTARRENTEAFF.

This clone showed up just once. The V and J genes are TRBV13 and TRBJ2-1; D might be TRBD2 (5 bases). V lost 5 bases and J lost 5, with 10 bases in between. The CDR3 runs 13 residues. Germline lookup yields CDR1 PRHDT and CDR2 FYEKMQ (reference sequence). CDR3 loop: CASSLMRDNEQFF. CDR3 in DNA: TGTGCCAGCAGCCTAATGCGGGACAATGAGCAGTTCTTC.

The V and J genes are TRBV19 and TRBJ2-7, with 11 bases fitting TRBD1. V gave up 4 bases and J gave up 4 bases; unmatched junction bases: 6. Germline V lookup: CDR1 LNHDA, CDR2 SQIVND (reference sequence). The CDR3 totals 15 residues. CDR3 sequence: CASSTTGTGGYEQYV. Here the CDR3 DNA reads TGTGCCAGTAGTACTACCGGGACAGGGGGTTACGAGCAGTACGTC.

This clone was observed once. The chain links TRBV6-5 to TRBJ2-7; D may be TRBD1 or TRBD2 (5 bases each). This CDR3 has 16 amino acids. CDR1 is MNHEY, CDR2 SVGAGI, per germline. Trimming took off 1 base at V and 2 bases at J, with 15 bases between the two ends. DNA for the CDR3: TGTGCCAGCAGTTACTTGTCCGGGACGGAGACCTACGAGCAGTACTTC. Translation gives CASSYLSGTETYEQYF.

This clone showed up just a few times. The chain employs TRBV7-8 and TRBJ1-5; D gene unclear. The germline CDR1 and CDR2 sequences are SGHVS and FQNEAQ. CDR3 length: 14 amino acids. V was cut by 4 bases and J by 4 bases, with 11 bases left in between. The DNA for the CDR3 is TGTGCCAGCAGCTACAGACGGACTAATCAGCCCCAGCATTTT. It is translated as CASSYRRTNQPQHF.

The V gene is TRBV28, the J gene TRBJ2-3; tentative D call: TRBD2 (7 bases). Trimming took off 6 bases at V and 1 base at J, with 17 bases between the two ends. CDR1 MDHEN and CDR2 SYDVKM come from the germline V gene. This CDR3 spans 16 amino acids. CDR3: CASRYLGEGGTDTQYF. The CDR3 DNA reads as TGTGCCAGCAGATACCTCGGGGAGGGGGGCACAGATACGCAGTATTTT. Combining the CDR3 with reference TRBV28 and TRBJ2-3 gives the whole variable domain DVKVTQSSRYLVKRTGEKVFLECVQDMDHENMFWYRQDPGLGLRLIYFSYDVKMKEKGDIPEGYSVSREKKERFSLILESASTNQTSMYLCASRYLGEGGTDTQYFGPGTRLTVL.